A selection of T cell receptor beta chains follows, all from one sample in a study of Ad26.COV2.S vaccination and SARS-CoV-2 variants. The protocol was immunoSEQ multiplex PCR, while the TCRdb copy is restricted to in-frame clones and leaves out a portion. The profile shows roughly 700,000 clones, roughly 90% of them singletons. The sequencing here drew on peripheral blood, taken in a trial of Ad26.COV2.S vaccine versus placebo. These TCRs come from a person aged 18-65 years who received the Ad26.COV2.S COVID-19 vaccine or a placebo. Each CDR3 is given with its conserved first and last residue. The D gene is left open where the match is weak. The size entry is marked missing in some rows and otherwise reads once, few, many or a size class.

j_call d_call clone_size v_call cdr3_nt cdr3_aa
TRBJ2-1 TRBD1 - TRBV30 TGTGCCTGGATACGCGGGACAGGGGTTGAGCAGTTCTTC CAWIRGTGVEQFF
TRBJ1-5 - - TRBV30 TGTGCCTGGAGTGTACGCGCAGGCCTAAATCAGCCCCAGCATTTT CAWSVRAGLNQPQHF
TRBJ2-5 - - TRBV14 TGTGCCAGCAGCCGTAGTACAAGGGGGACCCAGTACTTC CASSRSTRGTQYF
TRBJ2-3 - - TRBV7-2 TGTGCCAGCAGCTTAAGTAGGGTTCAAGCTACGCAGTATTTT CASSLSRVQATQYF
TRBJ1-6 - - TRBV7-2 TGTGCCAGCAGCTTAGTACAGGGTAATTCACCCCTCCACTTT CASSLVQGNSPLHF
TRBJ2-5 - few TRBV19 TGTGCCAGTAGTATGGTGCGCGGAGAGACCCAGTACTTC CASSMVRGETQYF
TRBJ2-7 - few TRBV7-9 TGTGCCAGCAGCTTAGGCCGGGGTAGCGACCTCTACGAGCAGTACTTC CASSLGRGSDLYEQYF
TRBJ2-5 - - TRBV27 TGTGCCAGCAGTAACTACGGGGGGCCACAAGAGACCCAGTACTTC CASSNYGGPQETQYF
TRBJ2-7 - - TRBV12-3/TRBV12-4 TGTGCCAGCAGTCCGGGGCCCGGGCAGTACTTC CASSPGPGQYF
TRBJ2-7 - - TRBV11-2 TGTGCCAGCAGCTCCCTAAACTACGAGCAGTACTTC CASSSLNYEQYF
TRBJ1-1 TRBD1 - TRBV5-6 TGTGCCAGCAGCTTTGGGACAGGGATCACTGAAGCTTTCTTT CASSFGTGITEAFF
TRBJ2-2 - once TRBV24-1 TGTGCCACCAGTGACTATCCCGTGGGAGGGGGCACCGGGGAGCTGTTTTTT CATSDYPVGGGTGELFF
TRBJ2-7 - once TRBV5-4 TGTGCCAGCAGCTCCGGACTGAGCTCCTACGAGCAGTACTTC CASSSGLSSYEQYF
TRBJ1-1 TRBD1 - TRBV7-9 TGTGCCAGCAGCACCGGACAGGGTCGGGGAGCTTTCTTT CASSTGQGRGAFF
TRBJ2-3 - - TRBV6-2/TRBV6-3 TGTGCCAGCAGTTTCTGGCCGACTAGGGATACGCAGTATTTT CASSFWPTRDTQYF
TRBJ1-5 - - TRBV19 TGTGCCAGTAGTACCGACGGGAATCAGCCCCAGCATTTT CASSTDGNQPQHF
TRBJ2-7 - - TRBV6-2/TRBV6-3 TGTGCCAGCAGTTACCAACAGGCCTTAGTCTACGAGCAGTACTTC CASSYQQALVYEQYF
TRBJ1-2 - - TRBV6-5 TGTGCCAGCAGTTACGGCCAAGGCAGCTATGGCTACACCTTC CASSYGQGSYGYTF
TRBJ2-1 - - TRBV18 TGTGCCAGCTCGCCTTTTGTAATGGGGGAGCAGTTCTTC CASSPFVMGEQFF
TRBJ2-1 - few TRBV3-1/TRBV3-2 TGTGCCAGCAGCCACAACAATGAGCAGTTCTTC CASSHNNEQFF
TRBJ1-4 - - TRBV5-1 TGCGCCAGCAGCCCAGGGGATTATGGTAATGAAAAACTGTTTTTT CASSPGDYGNEKLFF
TRBJ1-1 - - TRBV12-3/TRBV12-4 TGTGCCAGCAGTTTCGTAAACACTGAAGCTTTCTTT CASSFVNTEAFF
TRBJ1-3 - - TRBV19 TGTGCCAGTAGTATAACGAGGACTAGCGCTGGAAACACCATATATTTT CASSITRTSAGNTIYF
TRBJ2-7 TRBD1 once TRBV5-1 TGCGCCAGCAGCCCGGGGACAGGGGAAGAGCAGTACTTC CASSPGTGEEQYF
TRBJ2-2 - - TRBV5-1 TGCGCCAGCAGCTTGGTAGGGAACGGGGAGCTGTTTTTT CASSLVGNGELFF
TRBJ1-2 TRBD1 once TRBV28 TGTGCCAGCAGTTTATCAGGGGGTTTTGGCTACACCTTC CASSLSGGFGYTF